These T cell receptor beta chains were read from a single sample in a study of blood T cell repertoires in COVID-19. Sequencing used immunoSEQ multiplex PCR; TCRdb keeps in-frame clones, though not all of them. The sample holds about 250,000 clones, 70% to 90% seen once. Specimen: PBMCs or T cells enriched from blood (not recorded which). The receptors stem from a woman under 40 who had recovered from COVID-19. The conserved cysteine and the conserved F or W are not part of the CDR3 here. D genes are given only for firm matches.

d_gene | j_gene | v_gene | CDR3aa
. | TRBJ2-5 | TRBV11-2 | ASSPAWGVQETQY
. | TRBJ1-6 | TRBV6-1 | ASSEVGADSPLH
TRBD2 | TRBJ2-1 | TRBV25-1 | ASSGLAAYNEQF
. | TRBJ2-3 | TRBV28 | ASSFELRKSGASTDTQY
. | TRBJ2-3 | TRBV9 | ASSVSDSTDTQY
TRBD1 | TRBJ1-2 | TRBV7-9 | ASSAAGQAPYGYT
TRBD1 | TRBJ1-4 | TRBV5-1 | ASKRTGTSEKLF
. | TRBJ1-1 | TRBV7-9 | ASSTNRWGGYTEAF
. | TRBJ1-4 | TRBV28 | ASSPIFSGKLF
. | TRBJ1-1 | TRBV19 | ASHGRAGDTEAF
. | TRBJ1-6 | TRBV7-2 | ASSLMTAYNSPLH
TRBD1 | TRBJ1-5 | TRBV29-1 | SVETGGNQPQH
TRBD1 | TRBJ1-6 | TRBV19 | ASTTMDRAGPLH
TRBD2 | TRBJ2-2 | TRBV30 | AWREGLAGYTGELF
TRBD1 | TRBJ2-2 | TRBV6-1 | ASSDRGYANTGELF
TRBD1 | TRBJ1-3 | TRBV7-3 | ASSLSGTGGNTIY
. | TRBJ1-4 | TRBV28 | ASSLWAGSNEKLF
TRBD1 | TRBJ2-5 | TRBV11-2 | ASSLGGTGEWETQY
TRBD1 | TRBJ2-4 | TRBV28 | ASGNNFPGQGTNLAKNIQY
TRBD2 | TRBJ2-4 | TRBV4-1 | ASSQENLRGLGIIQY
. | TRBJ1-1 | TRBV9 | ASSAGTHSLAEAF
TRBD1 | TRBJ2-1 | TRBV7-9 | ASSLTSGGNLDNEQF
. | TRBJ1-2 | TRBV10-1 | ASSDETDYGYT
. | TRBJ2-7 | TRBV5-6 | ASSLAGRAY
. | TRBJ1-2 | TRBV11-2 | ASSPTGGRANYGYT
. | TRBJ2-2 | TRBV20-1 | SASGLAGLTGELF
TRBD1 | TRBJ1-1 | TRBV28 | ASSRTGVTEAF
. | TRBJ1-1 | TRBV28 | ASSFGRPTEAF
TRBD1 | TRBJ2-3 | TRBV10-1 | ASEDRSITDTQY
. | TRBJ2-3 | TRBV4-1 | ASSQAAGARTDTQY
TRBD2 | TRBJ2-7 | TRBV10-3 | ASGGNIYEQY
TRBD1 | TRBJ1-2 | TRBV10-3 | AISPTGDYGYT
TRBD2 | TRBJ2-7 | TRBV27 | ASRYLAGPYRGEQY
TRBD1 | TRBJ1-5 | TRBV2 | ASSPQGQGLEPQH
TRBD2 | TRBJ2-7 | TRBV27 | ASASPTTSGSFEQY
TRBD2 | TRBJ2-3 | TRBV5-6 | ASTLWGGTDTQY
. | TRBJ1-2 | TRBV18 | ASSPRTEYGYT
TRBD2 | TRBJ2-1 | TRBV7-9 | ASSQGLAEQF
TRBD1 | TRBJ1-4 | TRBV3-1/TRBV3-2 | ASSRPRDRGPDEKLF
TRBD1 | TRBJ1-1 | TRBV10-3 | AITDSDRGNTEAF
TRBD2 | TRBJ2-3 | TRBV3-1/TRBV3-2 | ASSQEGGRAADTQY
. | TRBJ2-1 | TRBV5-4 | ASSLRDRYYNEQF
. | TRBJ2-1 | TRBV6-6 | ASSYRGIYNEQF
TRBD1 | TRBJ1-5 | TRBV6-5 | ASRVGTGNQPQH
TRBD2 | TRBJ2-3 | TRBV30 | AWSEGLADLDTQY
TRBD1 | TRBJ1-1 | TRBV27 | ASSLHRGLVGTEAF
TRBD1 | TRBJ2-7 | TRBV10-3 | ASRTGEKYEQY
TRBD1 | TRBJ1-4 | TRBV2 | ASSESRGTGGGKLF